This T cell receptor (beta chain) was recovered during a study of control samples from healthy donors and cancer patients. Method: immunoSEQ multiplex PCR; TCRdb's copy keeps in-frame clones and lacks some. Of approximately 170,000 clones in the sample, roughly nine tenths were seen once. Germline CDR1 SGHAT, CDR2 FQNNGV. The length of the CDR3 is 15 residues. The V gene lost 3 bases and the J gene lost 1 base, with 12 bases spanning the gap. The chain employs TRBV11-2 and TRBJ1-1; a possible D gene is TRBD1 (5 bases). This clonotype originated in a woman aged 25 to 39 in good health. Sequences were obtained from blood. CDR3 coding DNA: TGTGCCAGCAGCTTCTACGCGGGGGGGAACACTGAAGCTTTCTTT. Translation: CASSFYAGGNTEAFF. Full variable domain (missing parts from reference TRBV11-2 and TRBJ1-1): EAGVAQSPRYKIIEKRQSVAFWCNPISGHATLYWYQQILGQGPKLLIQFQNNGVVDDSQLPKDRFSAERLKGVDSTLKIQPAKLEDSAVYLCASSFYAGGNTEAFFGQGTRLTVV.